The 12 T cell receptor beta chains below all came from one sample that was sequenced in a study of regulatory T cells in long-lasting Graves disease. The time point denotes: persistent/refractory GD, antithyroid drugs over 5 years with positive TRAb. From RNA extracted from PBMCs, the TCR library was made. The TCR beta library used iRepertoire HTBI primers with Arm-PCR amplification of CDR3. TCRdb processed the multiplex PCR reads anew with MiXCR; each CDR3 protein has one entry. Counted here are about 460,000 distinct CDR3 sequences, around a fifth occurring once; the ten biggest clones make up 10% to 15%. The specimen comprised peripheral blood mononuclear cells (PBMCs), sampled when the disease was refractory, from a patient treated with antithyroid drugs. These TCRs come from a female donor with Graves disease.

This clonotype was counted at least ten times. This sequence joins TRBV6-2 or TRBV6-3 and TRBJ1-1; weak D call: TRBD1 (5 bases). Germline CDR1 and CDR2: MNHEY and SVGEGT. The CDR3 totals 15 residues. The V end was cut by 0 bases, the J end by 1 base, with 9 bases between. CDR3 amino acids: CASSYSAGQNTEAFF. In DNA form, the CDR3 reads TGTGCCAGCAGTTACTCCGCTGGACAGAACACTGAAGCTTTCTTT.

Ten or more counts support this clonotype. This CDR3 reads CASSLSREENYEQYF. The CDR3 bases are TGTGCCAGCAGTTTGAGCAGAGAAGAAAACTACGAGCAGTACTTC. The chain links TRBV12-3 or TRBV12-4 to TRBJ2-7, with unresolved D. Trimming left V 3 bases short and J 3 bases short, with 15 bases between. The CDR3 spans 15 residues.

This clonotype was seen only a few times. The chain employs TRBV19 and TRBJ2-5, with TRBD1 as a possible D gene (6 bases). V dropped 3 bases and J dropped 5 bases, with 19 bases sitting between them. CDR3 length: 16 residues. Germline V gives CDR1 LNHDA, CDR2 SQIVND (reference sequence). CDR3 amino acids: CASSIGGQPTRETQYF. CDR3 sequence (DNA): TGTGCCAGTAGTATCGGAGGACAGCCGACGAGGGAGACCCAGTACTTC.

This clonotype was detected a few times. This chain links TRBV11-1 with TRBJ1-6; D is possibly TRBD1 (6 bases). The V gene's germline CDR1 is SGHAT and CDR2 FQDESV (reference sequence). The length of the CDR3 is 17 residues. V was clipped by 3 bases and J by 6 bases, with 18 bases between them. The CDR3 region is CASSFGKMDSFNSPLHF. For the CDR3, the DNA is TGTGCCAGCAGCTTTGGGAAGATGGACAGTTTTAATTCACCCCTCCACTTT.

The chain uses TRBV13 and TRBJ2-7, with 10 bases identical to TRBD2. CDR3 length: 16 residues. V trimming: 5 bases; J trimming: 7 bases; junction bases outside the gene matches: 14. Germline lookup yields CDR1 PRHDT and CDR2 FYEKMQ (reference sequence). The DNA for the CDR3 is TGTGCCAGCAGCCCTTTTAGCGGGAGGCCGCCTTTGGAGCAGTACTTC. Amino acid sequence: CASSPFSGRPPLEQYF.

This clonotype was recorded at least ten times. The chain has TRBV6-1 and TRBJ1-4; 7 bases match TRBD1. V was pared by 6 bases and J by 4 bases, with 5 bases of the junction left unmatched. The germline gives CDR1 MNHNS, CDR2 SASEGT. The CDR3 runs to 14 residues. The CDR3 here is CASRRQGSNEKLFF. CDR3 DNA sequence: TGTGCCAGCAGGAGACAGGGAAGTAATGAAAAACTGTTTTTT.

This clonotype turned up a few times. V and J are TRBV11-2 and TRBJ2-1; 7 nucleotides agree with TRBD2. This CDR3 spans 16 amino acids. Germline V gene sequence: CDR1 SGHAT, CDR2 FQNNGV. V lost 5 bases and J lost 3; bases outside the gene matches: 10. The CDR3 region has the DNA TGTGCCAGCAGCCCTACCTCGGGAGGCCTCTACAATGAGCAGTTCTTC. Translated: CASSPTSGGLYNEQFF.

On this clonotype itself: It may be a read error: a sequence one base away is much more abundant. V gene TRBV12-3 or TRBV12-4 combines with J gene TRBJ2-5, with D perhaps TRBD2 (6 bases). Trimming pared 5 bases from V and 4 bases from J, leaving 11 bases between. CDR3 length equals 13 residues. DNA for the CDR3: TGTGCCAGCAGTGTAGTTAGCGGAGAGACCCAGTACTTC. Its translation: CASSVVSGETQYF.

The table lists this clonotype with many counts. This chain connects TRBV7-8 to TRBJ1-5; maybe TRBD1 (6 bases). This CDR3 spans 15 amino acids. V was shortened by 1 base and J by 4 bases, with 11 bases between the two germline ends. Germline CDR1 and CDR2: SGHVS and FQNEAQ. The CDR3 nucleotides are TGTGCCAGCAGCTTAGGGACAGCTGGGAATCAGCCCCAGCATTTT. Translated: CASSLGTAGNQPQHF.

The rearrangement joins TRBV12-3 or TRBV12-4 to TRBJ2-1; 10 bases agree with TRBD2. The CDR3 is 16 residues long. J gave up 4 bases and V 4 bases, and 7 bases lay outside the gene matches. The CDR3 nucleotides read TGTGCCAGCAGTTCCGGACTAGCGGAGGGTTACAATGAGCAGTTCTTC. As protein: CASSSGLAEGYNEQFF.

This clonotype was recorded at least ten times. The gene calls are TRBV28 and TRBJ2-2; 8 bases match TRBD2. The V gene's germline CDR1 is MDHEN and CDR2 SYDVKM. The V and J ends lost 7 bases and 7 bases, in that order; junction bases with no gene match: 8. The CDR3 consists of 14 residues. The CDR3 bases are TGTGCCAGCATGCGATCGGGAGGGCTCGGGGAGCTGTTTTTT. Translation gives CASMRSGGLGELFF. The full variable domain, its missing parts supplied by reference TRBV28 and TRBJ2-2, is DVKVTQSSRYLVKRTGEKVFLECVQDMDHENMFWYRQDPGLGLRLIYFSYDVKMKEKGDIPEGYSVSREKKERFSLILESASTNQTSMYLCASMRSGGLGELFFGEGSRLTVL.

The chain is built from TRBV20-1 and TRBJ2-2; TRBD2 matches 7 bases. This CDR3 spans 15 amino acids. J gave up 6 bases and V 0 bases, and 7 bases lay outside the gene matches. CDR1 is DFQATT and CDR2 is SNEGSKA in the germline V gene (reference sequence). CDR3 nucleotides: TGCAGTGCTAGAGATACTGGCCGGGGGGCCGGGGAGCTGTTTTTT. This gives the protein CSARDTGRGAGELFF.